This T cell receptor (beta chain) was retrieved from a study of cytomegalovirus exposure and HLA in healthy donors. On the study more broadly: When fewer than 500 donors were genotyped, roughly 80% of them were found to fall in the Caucasian-associated ancestry cluster. General study findings and limits: There were a few CMV-associated chains whose specificity for CMV antigens was confirmed in vitro.

This CDR3 is built from 15 residues. CDR1 GTSNPN and CDR2 SVGIG come from the germline V gene (reference sequence). With V trimmed by 0 bases and J by 4 bases, 8 bases remained unmatched. The PCR was carried out with 60 Vbeta primers and 13 Jbeta primers. This table comes from immunoSEQ multiplex PCR, and its TCRdb copy is limited to in-frame clones, with some not included. The data contain 200,000 to 250,000 clones, 76% of them singletons. This clone was detected a few times. The antigen remains unidentified. The sequence came from a man aged 18 to 35 in good health and CMV-seronegative. The chain links TRBV30 to TRBJ2-5; TRBD1 matches 7 bases. Specimen: PBMCs. The CDR3 sequence is CAWSVGTATRETQYF. The DNA of the CDR3 is TGTGCCTGGAGTGTCGGGACAGCTACCAGAGAGACCCAGTACTTC.